This entry describes one TCR beta chain. Its antigen is still unknown. Sample treatment: roughly 10-day PBMC culture with coronavirus spike peptide pools or control peptides (ViraFEST assay). Following expansion of antigen-specific T cells with peptide pools, ViraFEST then sequenced TCRs. It was with roughly 9.6 IU/ml IL-2 and 10 ug/ml peptide pools that roughly 2.2 million PBMCs per well were cultured. The record originates from a study of vaccination and CD4 T cells after COVID-19. Study details: Researchers treated control cultures with a CEFX pool, an HIV-1 Nef pool, or no peptide.

An Oncomine TCR Beta short-read assay was used to sequence the DNA from cultured CD4+ T cells. TCRdb redid the calling of the PCR reads with MiXCR, one entry per CDR3 protein. The repertoire holds roughly 16,000 distinct CDR3 sequences, with about 46% as singletons. Germline loops: CDR1 MNHNS, CDR2 SASEGT. The CDR3 sequence is 16 residues long. V dropped 6 bases and J dropped 3; count of bases not matched to a gene: 11. The genes are TRBV6-1 and TRBJ1-5; 7 nucleotides agree with TRBD1. The TCR comes from a human donor who had recovered from COVID-19. The sample comprised CD4+ T cells from blood, cultured in vitro. The CDR3 bases are TGTGCCAGCAGGTTGGACACCGGGACAGTCAATCAGCCCCAGCATTTT. Encoded protein: CASRLDTGTVNQPQHF.